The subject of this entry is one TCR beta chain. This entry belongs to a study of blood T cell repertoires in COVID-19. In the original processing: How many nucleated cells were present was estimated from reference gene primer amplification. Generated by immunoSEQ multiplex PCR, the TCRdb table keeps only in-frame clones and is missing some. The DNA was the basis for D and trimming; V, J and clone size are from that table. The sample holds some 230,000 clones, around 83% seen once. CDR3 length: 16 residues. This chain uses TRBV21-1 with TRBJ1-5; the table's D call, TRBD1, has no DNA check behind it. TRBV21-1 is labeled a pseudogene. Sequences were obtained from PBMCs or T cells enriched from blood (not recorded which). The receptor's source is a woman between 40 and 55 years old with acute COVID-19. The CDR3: CASSKGGGYSNQPQHF. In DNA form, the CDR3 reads TGTGCCAGCAGCAAAGGGGGCGGATATAGCAATCAGCCCCAGCATTTT.